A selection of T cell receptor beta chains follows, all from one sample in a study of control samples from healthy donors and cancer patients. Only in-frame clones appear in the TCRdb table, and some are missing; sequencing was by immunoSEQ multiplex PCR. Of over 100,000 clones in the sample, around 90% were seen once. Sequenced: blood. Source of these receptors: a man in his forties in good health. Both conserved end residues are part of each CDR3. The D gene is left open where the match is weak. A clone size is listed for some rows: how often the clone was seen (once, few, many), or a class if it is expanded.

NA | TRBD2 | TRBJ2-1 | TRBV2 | TGTGCCAGCAGTGTTGGGACTAGCCTCAACAATGAGCAGTTCTTC | CASSVGTSLNNEQFF
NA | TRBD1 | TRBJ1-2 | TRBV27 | TGTGCCAGCAGTATGCAGGGGGCTAGGGGCTACACCTTC | CASSMQGARGYTF
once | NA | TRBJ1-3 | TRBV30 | TGTGCCTGGAGCATCTGGGGTACCGGAAACACCATATATTTT | CAWSIWGTGNTIYF
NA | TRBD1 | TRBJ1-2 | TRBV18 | TGTGCCAGCTCACTAAGGACAGGGGGCTTTGGCTACACCTTC | CASSLRTGGFGYTF
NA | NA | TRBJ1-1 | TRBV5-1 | TGCGCCAGCAGCCACCGGGGGGCGGGTGAGAGGAACACTGAAGCTTTCTTT | CASSHRGAGERNTEAFF
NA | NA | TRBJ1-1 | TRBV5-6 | TGTGCCAGCAGCTTTAGGCCAACTGAAGCTTTCTTT | CASSFRPTEAFF
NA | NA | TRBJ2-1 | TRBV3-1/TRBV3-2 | TGTGCCAGCAGCCACAAATACAATGAGCAGTTCTTC | CASSHKYNEQFF
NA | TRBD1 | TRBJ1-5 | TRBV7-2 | TGTGCCAGCAGCCTGGACAGGGCCTACAATCAGCCCCAGCATTTT | CASSLDRAYNQPQHF
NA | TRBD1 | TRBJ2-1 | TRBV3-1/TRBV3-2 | TGTGCCAGCAGCCAACGACAGGGGTCGTACTACAATGAGCAGTTCTTC | CASSQRQGSYYNEQFF
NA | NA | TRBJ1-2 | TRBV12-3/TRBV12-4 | TGTGCCAGCAGTTTCGGTCTCCGCTATGGCTACACCTTC | CASSFGLRYGYTF
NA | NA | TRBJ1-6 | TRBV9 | TGTGCCAGCAGCGTAGGGACGGTCTCAAGTTCACCCCTCCACTTT | CASSVGTVSSSPLHF
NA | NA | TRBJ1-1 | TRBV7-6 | TGTGCCAGCAGCACGCACGGGACCGGAAACACTGAAGCTTTCTTT | CASSTHGTGNTEAFF
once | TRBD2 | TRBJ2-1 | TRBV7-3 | TGTGCCAGCAGCTTAATCTCAGCGGGGGGTTACAATGAGCAGTTCTTC | CASSLISAGGYNEQFF
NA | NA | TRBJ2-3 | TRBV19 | TGTGCCAGTAACCCCCGCGTGGGGTATGGGGATACGCAGTATTTT | CASNPRVGYGDTQYF
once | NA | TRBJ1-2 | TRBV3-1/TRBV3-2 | TGTGCCAGCAGCCTGAGGGGAGCGGGGGCGTATGGCTACACCTTC | CASSLRGAGAYGYTF
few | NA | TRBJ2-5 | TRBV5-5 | TGTGCCAGCAGCACTAGACAGTCACGAGAGACCCAGTACTTC | CASSTRQSRETQYF
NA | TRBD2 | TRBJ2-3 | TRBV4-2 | TGTGCCAGCAGCCCCACCCTAGCGGGGCTTAGCACAGATACGCAGTATTTT | CASSPTLAGLSTDTQYF
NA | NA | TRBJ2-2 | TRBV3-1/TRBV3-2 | TGTGCCAGCAGCCGGGCTCCTGACGGGCTGTTTTTT | CASSRAPDGLFF
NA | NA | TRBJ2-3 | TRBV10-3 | TGTGCCATCAGTGAGGGGGGCACAGATACGCAGTATTTT | CAISEGGTDTQYF
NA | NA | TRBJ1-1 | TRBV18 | TGTGCCAGCTCACCACTGGGAGGGAACACTGAAGCTTTCTTT | CASSPLGGNTEAFF
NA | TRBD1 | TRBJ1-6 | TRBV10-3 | TGTGCCATCAGTGAACCGACAGGGCCTACGATATATAATTCACCCCTCCACTTT | CAISEPTGPTIYNSPLHF
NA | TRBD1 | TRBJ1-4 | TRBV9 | TGTGCCAGCAGCTCACGGGGACAGGGTAGTGAAAAACTGTTTTTT | CASSSRGQGSEKLFF
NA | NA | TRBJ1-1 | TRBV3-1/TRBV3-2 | TGTGCCAGCAGCCGGTACGTCGGATCAGCGAACACTGAAGCTTTCTTT | CASSRYVGSANTEAFF
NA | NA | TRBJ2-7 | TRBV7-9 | TGTGCCAGCGGACAGTACTCCTACGAGCAGTACTTC | CASGQYSYEQYF
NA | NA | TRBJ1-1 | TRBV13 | TGTGCCAGCAGCTTATCCGGGTGGGGGGAAAACACTGAAGCTTTCTTT | CASSLSGWGENTEAFF
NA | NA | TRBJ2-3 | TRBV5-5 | TGTGCCAGCAGCTTGTTGGATAATACGCAGTATTTT | CASSLLDNTQYF
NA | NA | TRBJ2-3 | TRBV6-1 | TGTGCCAGCAGTGAAGCCCGAAGCACAGATACGCAGTATTTT | CASSEARSTDTQYF
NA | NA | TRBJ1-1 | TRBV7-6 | TGTGCCAGCAGCTTGAGGGGAGGCACTGAAGCTTTCTTT | CASSLRGGTEAFF
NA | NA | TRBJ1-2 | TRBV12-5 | TGTGCTAGTGGTTTGGAGGGGGGCTATGGCTACACCTTC | CASGLEGGYGYTF
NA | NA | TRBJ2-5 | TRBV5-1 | TGCGCCAGCAGCTTTACGTCTACTAGGGAGACCCAGTACTTC | CASSFTSTRETQYF
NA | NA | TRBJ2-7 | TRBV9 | TGTGCCAGCAGCGTAGAATACGAGCAGTACTTC | CASSVEYEQYF
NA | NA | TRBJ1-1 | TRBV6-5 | TGTGCCAGCAGGTCCAGGGAAGGATCCCTTGAAGCTTTCTTT | CASRSREGSLEAFF
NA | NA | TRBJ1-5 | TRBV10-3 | TGTGCCATCAGTGCCGCGGGGGGCCCGAGCAATCAGCCCCAGCATTTT | CAISAAGGPSNQPQHF
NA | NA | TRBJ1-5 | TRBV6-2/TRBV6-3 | TGTGCCAGCAGCCCTCGTAATCAGCCCCAGCATTTT | CASSPRNQPQHF
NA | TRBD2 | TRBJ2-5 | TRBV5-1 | TGCGCCAGCAGCAAAGAGCGGGGGGGCGCGGAGACCCAGTACTTC | CASSKERGGAETQYF
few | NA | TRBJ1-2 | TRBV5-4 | TGTGCCAGCAGCTTAAGGACAGCCTACACCTTC | CASSLRTAYTF
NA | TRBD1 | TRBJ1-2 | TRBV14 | TGTGCCAGCAGCCCGCCGGGACAGAAGATTCCGTACTATGGCTACACCTTC | CASSPPGQKIPYYGYTF
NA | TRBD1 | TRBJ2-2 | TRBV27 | TGTGCCAGCAGCAGATACCCGGGACAGGGCCCGAACACCGGGGAGCTGTTTTTT | CASSRYPGQGPNTGELFF
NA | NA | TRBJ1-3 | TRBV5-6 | TGTGCCAGCAGCTTGCCGGACAGAGACGCCCGAGGAAACACCATATATTTT | CASSLPDRDARGNTIYF
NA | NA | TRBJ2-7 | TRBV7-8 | TGTGCCAGCAGCCGGACTGAGGACGGATACTACGAGCAGTACTTC | CASSRTEDGYYEQYF